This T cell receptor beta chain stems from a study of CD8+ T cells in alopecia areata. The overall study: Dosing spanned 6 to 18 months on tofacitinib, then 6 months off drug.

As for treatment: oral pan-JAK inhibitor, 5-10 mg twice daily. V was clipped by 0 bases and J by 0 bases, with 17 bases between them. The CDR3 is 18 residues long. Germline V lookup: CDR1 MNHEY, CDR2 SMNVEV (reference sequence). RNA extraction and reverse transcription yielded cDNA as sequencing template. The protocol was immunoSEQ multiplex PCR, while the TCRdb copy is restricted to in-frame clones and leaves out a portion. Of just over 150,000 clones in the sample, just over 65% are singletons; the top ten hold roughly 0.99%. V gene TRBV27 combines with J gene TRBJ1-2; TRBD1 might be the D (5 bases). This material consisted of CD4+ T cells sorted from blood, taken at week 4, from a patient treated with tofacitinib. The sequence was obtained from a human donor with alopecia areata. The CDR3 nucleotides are TGTGCCAGCAGTTTATCACTCCTGGGGGTCGGAGCTAACTATGGCTACACCTTC. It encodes CASSLSLLGVGANYGYTF.